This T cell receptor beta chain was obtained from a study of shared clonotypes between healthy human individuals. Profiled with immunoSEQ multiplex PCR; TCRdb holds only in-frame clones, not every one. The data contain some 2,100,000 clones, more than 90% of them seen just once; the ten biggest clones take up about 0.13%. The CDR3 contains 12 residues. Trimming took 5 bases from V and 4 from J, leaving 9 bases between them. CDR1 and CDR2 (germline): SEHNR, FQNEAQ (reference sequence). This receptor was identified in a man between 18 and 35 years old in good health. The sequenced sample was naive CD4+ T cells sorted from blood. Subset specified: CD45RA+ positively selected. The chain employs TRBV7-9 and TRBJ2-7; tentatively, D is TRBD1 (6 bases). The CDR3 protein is CASSQGQYEQYF. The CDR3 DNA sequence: TGTGCCAGCAGCCAAGGACAGTACGAGCAGTACTTC.